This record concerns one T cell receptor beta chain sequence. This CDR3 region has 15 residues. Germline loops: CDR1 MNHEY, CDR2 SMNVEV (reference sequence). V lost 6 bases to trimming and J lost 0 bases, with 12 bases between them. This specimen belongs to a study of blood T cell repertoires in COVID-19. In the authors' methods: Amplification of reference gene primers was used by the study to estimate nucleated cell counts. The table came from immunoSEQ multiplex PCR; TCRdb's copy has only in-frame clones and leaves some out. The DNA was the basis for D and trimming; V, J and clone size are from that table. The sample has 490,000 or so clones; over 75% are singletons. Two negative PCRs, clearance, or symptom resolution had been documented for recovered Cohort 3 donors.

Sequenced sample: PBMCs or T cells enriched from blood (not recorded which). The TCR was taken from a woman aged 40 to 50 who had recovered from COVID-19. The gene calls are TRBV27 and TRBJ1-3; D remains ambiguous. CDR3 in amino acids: CASRAAGSSGNTIYF. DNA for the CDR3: TGTGCCAGCAGGGCCGCAGGTTCCTCTGGAAACACCATATATTTT.